The clone carrying this TCR beta chain showed up many times. The antigen remains unidentified. The data derive from a study of T cells after yellow fever vaccination. Study findings and constraints: High-abundance clonotypes from the bulk population could contaminate FACS-sorted repertoires.

TCRdb reanalysed the 5' RACE reads using MiXCR and keeps one entry per CDR3 protein. The table includes some 220,000 distinct CDR3 sequences, 3% to 3.5% detected once. The V gene's germline CDR1 is GTSNPN and CDR2 SVGIG (reference sequence). The junction had 5 bases not matched to a gene; V was cut back by 4 bases and J by 4 bases. The CDR3 loop spans 14 amino acids. The origin of this receptor is a man aged 18 to 29 who received the YFV17D yellow fever vaccine. The specimen was CD4+ T cells sorted from PBMCs, collected 10 days after the yellow fever booster vaccination. V is TRBV30 and J is TRBJ2-1; TRBD2 aligns across 9 bases. This CDR3 is CAWNRRGGYNEQFF. As DNA, the CDR3 is TGTGCCTGGAATCGGCGGGGGGGGTACAATGAGCAGTTCTTC.